The entry that follows covers one T cell receptor beta chain sequence. This record belongs to a study of PD-L1 blockade in urothelial cancer. This table comes from immunoSEQ multiplex PCR, and its TCRdb copy is limited to in-frame clones, with some not included. The sample lists 100,000 or so clones, about 85% seen once, with about 2.4% in the top ten. Trimming at V came to 3 bases and at J to 6 bases, leaving 9 bases not matched to a gene. Germline assignment: CDR1 KGHSH and CDR2 LQKENI. This CDR3 is built from 17 residues. The input for sequencing was PBMCs, taken around atezolizumab (anti-PD-L1) treatment. The V gene is TRBV18, the J gene TRBJ2-1, with 12 bases aligning to TRBD2. The clonotype comes from a man aged 45-65 years with urothelial cancer. CDR3 sequence (DNA): TGTGCCAGCTCACCTCTCACTAGCGGGAGGCCCCTCAATGAGCAGTTCTTC. Its protein is CASSPLTSGRPLNEQFF.